The sequence of this T cell receptor (beta chain) was determined in a study of T cell responses to AZD1222 COVID-19 vaccine. Germline V lookup: CDR1 SEHNR, CDR2 FQNEAQ (reference sequence). The V gene end was trimmed by 4 bases and the J gene end by 6 bases; junction bases not matched to a gene: 13. There are 19 residues in the CDR3. Sequencing was performed with immunoSEQ multiplex PCR; in TCRdb, only in-frame clones are kept and a portion is missing. The data contain 130,000 to 150,000 clones, about 93% of them singletons. This clonotype was obtained from an adult in good health. The chain carries TRBV7-9 and TRBJ2-1; TRBD2 aligns across 15 bases. The source was peripheral blood, collected on day 0 of AZD1222 vaccination. In nucleotides, the CDR3 is TGTGCCAGCAGCTCCACCTGGACTAGCGGGAGGGCCGGCGGCAATGAGCAGTTCTTC. Its protein is CASSSTWTSGRAGGNEQFF.